This is a list of T cell receptor beta chains from one sample in a study of CD8+ T cells in alopecia areata. Generated by immunoSEQ multiplex PCR, the TCRdb table keeps only in-frame clones and is missing some. The sample contains 150,000 to 200,000 clones, roughly three fifths of which appear only once. Source: CD4+ T cells sorted from blood, taken between weeks 49 and 50, from a patient treated with tofacitinib. These receptors originate from a human donor with alopecia areata. The conserved cysteine and the conserved F or W are not part of the CDR3 here. D genes are given only for firm matches.

J: TRBJ2-7; D: -; V: TRBV5-5; CDR3: ASSLRQTYEQY
J: TRBJ1-2; D: -; V: TRBV25-1; CDR3: ASSAQGRNGYT
J: TRBJ2-7; D: TRBD1; V: TRBV6-1; CDR3: ASSDMWQGADEQY
J: TRBJ1-5; D: -; V: TRBV6-1; CDR3: ASSEGAGGRQPQH
J: TRBJ1-2; D: -; V: TRBV30; CDR3: AWRDAGLYGYT
J: TRBJ2-7; D: -; V: TRBV7-6; CDR3: ASSPKLPPFGGGYEQY
J: TRBJ2-3; D: TRBD1; V: TRBV5-1; CDR3: ASSSGGRSTDTQY
J: TRBJ2-5; D: -; V: TRBV9; CDR3: ASSAKGGDIGETQY
J: TRBJ1-2; D: -; V: TRBV7-2; CDR3: ASSLDQGVHGYT
J: TRBJ2-3; D: -; V: TRBV15; CDR3: ATSSNFGGTDTQY
J: TRBJ1-1; D: -; V: TRBV9; CDR3: ASSVELGSEAF
J: TRBJ1-4; D: -; V: TRBV2; CDR3: ASIQREGAEKLF
J: TRBJ2-7; D: TRBD1; V: TRBV27; CDR3: ASRARYYRDSLAV
J: TRBJ2-5; D: TRBD1; V: TRBV29-1; CDR3: STGGIGETQY
J: TRBJ1-2; D: -; V: TRBV5-6; CDR3: ASSFVVDGYT
J: TRBJ2-3; D: TRBD2; V: TRBV6-5; CDR3: ASSYLAGGTDTQY
J: TRBJ2-7; D: -; V: TRBV7-2; CDR3: ASSSGRLSYEQY
J: TRBJ2-1; D: TRBD1; V: TRBV30; CDR3: AWSVTGETYNEQF
J: TRBJ2-6; D: TRBD1; V: TRBV29-1; CDR3: SVGQGVSGANVLT
J: TRBJ2-1; D: -; V: TRBV4-3; CDR3: ASSQDRDSYNEQF
J: TRBJ2-7; D: -; V: TRBV29-1; CDR3: SVERSGTYEQY
J: TRBJ2-3; D: -; V: TRBV6-5; CDR3: ASSYSPGDTQY
J: TRBJ2-7; D: TRBD2; V: TRBV13; CDR3: ASSRGGLGQY
J: TRBJ2-1; D: TRBD2; V: TRBV29-1; CDR3: SVAPSGGVNEQF
J: TRBJ1-5; D: -; V: TRBV5-7; CDR3: ASSLGTSGRRQPQH
J: TRBJ2-3; D: -; V: TRBV10-2; CDR3: ASSERDTQY
J: TRBJ1-2; D: -; V: TRBV29-1; CDR3: SASTGPNYGYT
J: TRBJ2-5; D: -; V: TRBV27; CDR3: ASSQLGRETQY
J: TRBJ1-4; D: -; V: TRBV30; CDR3: AWRGTQEKLF
J: TRBJ1-4; D: -; V: TRBV5-4; CDR3: ASSLQDMKEKLF
J: TRBJ1-3; D: -; V: TRBV30; CDR3: AWSSSGNTIY
J: TRBJ2-5; D: TRBD1; V: TRBV28; CDR3: ASSSGTGVLAQY
J: TRBJ1-6; D: -; V: TRBV7-2; CDR3: ASRVDSWDSPLH
J: TRBJ1-2; D: TRBD1; V: TRBV29-1; CDR3: SGGGQGYGYT
J: TRBJ1-1; D: TRBD1; V: TRBV29-1; CDR3: SVEKDRAAAF
J: TRBJ2-3; D: -; V: TRBV9; CDR3: ASSVPGADTQY
J: TRBJ2-3; D: TRBD1; V: TRBV5-4; CDR3: ASSFPKQGAPDTQY
J: TRBJ1-4; D: -; V: TRBV7-3; CDR3: ASRSQNGANEKLF
J: TRBJ1-4; D: TRBD1; V: TRBV6-5; CDR3: ASRAGGSANEKLF
J: TRBJ1-1; D: -; V: TRBV29-1; CDR3: SVGLGLYTEAF
J: TRBJ2-7; D: -; V: TRBV29-1; CDR3: SVPIGGASEQY
J: TRBJ1-6; D: -; V: TRBV9; CDR3: ASSDLDGVSPLH
J: TRBJ2-7; D: -; V: TRBV9; CDR3: ASSVDPRGTVYEQY
J: TRBJ1-5; D: -; V: TRBV29-1; CDR3: SVEVGLGEPQH
J: TRBJ2-7; D: -; V: TRBV7-2; CDR3: ASSLWAGRNEQY
J: TRBJ2-1; D: -; V: TRBV9; CDR3: ASSVAEGKQF
J: TRBJ2-5; D: TRBD2; V: TRBV12-5; CDR3: ASGSGLEETQY
J: TRBJ1-1; D: -; V: TRBV28; CDR3: ASSPSAGAGDTEAF
J: TRBJ1-2; D: -; V: TRBV9; CDR3: ASSVEAANYGYT
J: TRBJ2-7; D: -; V: TRBV11-3; CDR3: ASSWNRQSYEQY
J: TRBJ2-7; D: -; V: TRBV6-6; CDR3: ASSYSTSSYEQY
J: TRBJ2-3; D: -; V: TRBV15; CDR3: ATSRDRPGVGTDTQY
J: TRBJ1-1; D: -; V: TRBV30; CDR3: AWSVRFEAF
J: TRBJ2-3; D: -; V: TRBV10-3; CDR3: APHGLRRTDTQY
J: TRBJ2-7; D: -; V: TRBV10-3; CDR3: AIKYGAGTDEQY